Following are 29 T cell receptor beta chains from one sample sequenced in a study of cytomegalovirus exposure and HLA in healthy donors. In the PCR, 60 Vbeta and 13 Jbeta primers were used. Generated by immunoSEQ multiplex PCR, the TCRdb table keeps only in-frame clones and is missing some. The table includes about 190,000 clones, 81% detected once. Sequencing was carried out using PBMCs. The receptors stem from a man aged 18-30 years in good health and CMV-seronegative.

The J gene is TRBJ2-2, the V gene TRBV6-5; no firm D call. The CDR3 extends over 15 amino acids. Germline V gene lookup returns CDR1 MNHEY and CDR2 SVGAGI. V lost 0 bases and J lost 4, with 9 bases in between. CDR3 DNA sequence: TGTGCCAGCAGTTACTCTAGCCCGGGCACCGGGGAGCTGTTTTTT. Its protein is CASSYSSPGTGELFF.

Of note for this clone: One end of the junction varies from germline; a read error may be responsible. The rearrangement joins TRBV7-9 to TRBJ1-4; maybe TRBD1 (5 bases). The germline CDR1 and CDR2 sequences are SEHNR and FQNEAQ (reference sequence). The CDR3 contains 19 residues. Written as DNA, the CDR3 is TGTTCCAGCAGCCGCAGTACAGTATCCCTCAGGGAGGGAAATGAAAAACTGTTTTTT. Translated: CSSSRSTVSLREGNEKLFF.

The rearrangement uses TRBV4-3 and TRBJ2-7; TRBD1 matches at 9 bases. J was trimmed by 2 bases and V by 4 bases; bases with no gene match: 6. Germline V gene data show CDR1 as LGHNA and CDR2 as YSLEER. The CDR3 totals 15 residues. CDR3 in DNA: TGCGCCAGCAGCCCGACGGGGACAGGGCCCTACGAGCAGTACTTC. It codes for CASSPTGTGPYEQYF.

The chain is built from TRBV5-1 and TRBJ2-5; 10 nucleotides line up with TRBD2. This CDR3 contains 15 residues. Germline lookup yields CDR1 SGHRS and CDR2 YFSETQ. The V segment lost 4 bases and the J segment 3 bases; nucleotides outside the gene matches: 6. In DNA, the CDR3 is TGCGCCAGCAGCCCACGGACTAGCGGTGAAGAGACCCAGTACTTC. It yields the protein CASSPRTSGEETQYF. Full variable domain (remainder filled in from reference TRBV5-1 and TRBJ2-5): KAGVTQTPRYLIKTRGQQVTLSCSPISGHRSVSWYQQTPGQGLQFLFEYFSETQRNKGNFPGRFSGRQFSNSRSEMNVSTLELGDSALYLCASSPRTSGEETQYFGPGTRLLVL.

The chain is built from TRBV9 and TRBJ2-5; tentatively, D is TRBD2 (5 bases). The tail of the sequence fits TRBJ2-7 better, so the J call may be wrong. The CDR3 loop spans 14 amino acids. Germline CDR1 is SGDLS and CDR2 is YYNGEE. In DNA form, the CDR3 reads TGTGCCAGCAGCGCCTCAGAGGGAGCCTACGAGCAGTACTTC. It yields the protein CASSASEGAYEQYF.

J is TRBJ1-5 and V is TRBV5-1, with D perhaps TRBD1 (5 bases). The CDR3 contains 16 residues. The V end lost 0 bases, the J end lost 2 bases, and 12 bases lay between the germline ends. Germline values: CDR1 SGHRS, CDR2 YFSETQ. In DNA, the CDR3 is TGCGCCAGCAGCTTGGGGGGGGTGGGCGGCAATCAGCCCCAGCATTTT. The encoded protein is CASSLGGVGGNQPQHF. Full variable domain (rest looked up from reference TRBV5-1 and TRBJ1-5): KAGVTQTPRYLIKTRGQQVTLSCSPISGHRSVSWYQQTPGQGLQFLFEYFSETQRNKGNFPGRFSGRQFSNSRSEMNVSTLELGDSALYLCASSLGGVGGNQPQHFGDGTRLSIL.

The gene calls are TRBV11-2 and TRBJ2-3, with a weak D call TRBD2 (6 bases). This CDR3 has 17 amino acids. Trimming stripped 5 bases from V and 2 bases from J, with 20 bases between. Germline V CDR1 and CDR2: SGHAT, FQNNGV. The CDR3 here is CASSAKEAGLYTDTQYF. In nucleotides, the CDR3 is TGTGCCAGCAGCGCAAAGGAAGCGGGCCTATACACAGATACGCAGTATTTT.

This clone showed up just once. The chain links TRBV27 to TRBJ1-1; 7 bases match TRBD1. Trimming cost V 5 bases and J 5 bases; bases outside gene matches: 11. CDR1 MNHEY and CDR2 SMNVEV come from the germline V gene (reference sequence). The CDR3 contains 15 residues. As DNA, the CDR3 is TGTGCCAGCAGTCCCCGACAGGGCTGGAGAACTGAAGCTTTCTTT. It codes for CASSPRQGWRTEAFF.

This clone came up a few times. The chain carries TRBV9 and TRBJ2-5, with TRBD1 matching over 9 bases. TRBJ2-7 explains the end of the DNA better; the J call may be wrong. Germline V lookup: CDR1 SGDLS, CDR2 YYNGEE. CDR3 length: 15 residues. DNA of the CDR3: TGTGCCAGCAGCCCACAGACAGGGGGTCCATACGAGCAGTACTTC. Translated: CASSPQTGGPYEQYF.

A remark on this clone: The same CDR3 arises from other DNA sequences in this sample as well. This chain uses TRBV5-4 with TRBJ2-3; 12 bases line up with TRBD2. CDR3 length: 16 amino acids. The trim removed 3 bases at V and 2 bases at J, leaving 4 bases unmatched. From germline, CDR1 is SGHNT and CDR2 YYREEE (reference sequence). CDR3 protein: CASSYPSGRATDTQYF. CDR3 sequence (DNA): TGTGCCAGCAGCTATCCTAGCGGGAGGGCCACAGATACGCAGTATTTT.

V and J are TRBV7-6 and TRBJ2-2; 14 positions agree with TRBD2. This CDR3 has 17 residues. From germline, CDR1 is SGHVS and CDR2 FNYEAQ. The ends lost 6 bases at V and 5 bases at J; junction bases unmatched: 8. The CDR3 protein is CASSTGLAGVGTGELFF. CDR3 sequence (DNA): TGTGCCAGCAGTACGGGACTAGCGGGAGTCGGGACCGGGGAGCTGTTTTTT.

The CDR3 nucleotides read TGTGCCAGCAGTTACGGGTTCGGGGTCTCTAATGAAAAACTGTTTTTT. Translated, it gives CASSYGFGVSNEKLFF. The gene calls are TRBV6-5 and TRBJ1-4; D not resolved. This CDR3 region has 16 residues. Trimming pared 2 bases from V and 3 bases from J, leaving 13 bases between. Looked up from germline, CDR1 is MNHEY and CDR2 is SVGAGI.

The gene calls are TRBV7-2 and TRBJ2-4, with D maybe TRBD2 (5 bases). This CDR3 has 16 residues. V lost 5 bases and J 0 bases, leaving 14 bases between the germline ends. Per the germline V gene, CDR1 is SGHTA and CDR2 is FQGNSA. For the CDR3, the DNA is TGTGCCAGCAGCCCGTCGGGGATTCTAGCCAAAAACATTCAGTACTTC. It translates to CASSPSGILAKNIQYF.

Notes on this clone: Other DNA sequences from this sample encode an identical CDR3 as well. The chain carries TRBV7-8 and TRBJ2-2; 7 nucleotides align to TRBD1. The germline CDR1 and CDR2 sequences are SGHVS and FQNEAQ. The V and J ends lost 3 bases and 6 bases, in that order; junction bases with no gene match: 10. CDR3 length: 16 residues. The CDR3 sequence: CASSLRQGWGPGELFF. The CDR3 DNA reads as TGTGCCAGCAGCTTGCGACAGGGATGGGGCCCCGGGGAGCTGTTTTTT.

This chain joins TRBV27 and TRBJ1-1; D is perhaps TRBD1 (6 bases). This CDR3 is built from 15 residues. The germline gives CDR1 MNHEY, CDR2 SMNVEV (reference sequence). The V end lost 2 bases, the J end lost 2 bases, and 12 bases lay between the germline ends. The CDR3 bases are TGTGCCAGCAGTTTACGTGGGGGACACAACACTGAAGCTTTCTTT. The encoded protein is CASSLRGGHNTEAFF.

The chain joins TRBV7-9 to TRBJ2-3; D possibly corresponds to TRBD2 (6 bases). Trimming stripped 5 bases from V and 2 bases from J, with 17 bases between. CDR1 is SEHNR, CDR2 FQNEAQ, per germline (reference sequence). CDR3 size: 16 residues. The CDR3, as DNA: TGTGCCAGCAGCCCACCCGGGGGTGGTTCCACAGATACGCAGTATTTT. Translated, it gives CASSPPGGGSTDTQYF.

V and J are TRBV2 and TRBJ2-3, with a possible D match to TRBD1 (5 bases). From germline, CDR1 is SNHLY and CDR2 FYNNEI. V lost 4 bases to trimming and J lost 4 bases, with 15 bases between them. The length of the CDR3 is 15 residues. This CDR3 reads CASSVSGYLADTQYF. DNA for the CDR3: TGTGCCAGCAGTGTGTCAGGGTACTTGGCAGATACGCAGTATTTT.

This chain links TRBV5-1 with TRBJ1-2; perhaps TRBD1 as D (6 bases). Trimming removed 2 bases at V and 4 bases at J, with 15 bases between. The CDR3 length is 15 residues. Per the germline V gene, CDR1 is SGHRS and CDR2 is YFSETQ. CDR3 in DNA: TGCGCCAGCAGCTTAGACGGCATGGGGGCCTATGGCTACACCTTC. As protein: CASSLDGMGAYGYTF. Together with reference TRBV5-1 and TRBJ1-2, the CDR3 gives the full variable domain: KAGVTQTPRYLIKTRGQQVTLSCSPISGHRSVSWYQQTPGQGLQFLFEYFSETQRNKGNFPGRFSGRQFSNSRSEMNVSTLELGDSALYLCASSLDGMGAYGYTFGSGTRLTVV.

This chain joins TRBV6-5 and TRBJ2-3, with a tentative D call TRBD2 (6 bases). V lost 4 bases and J lost 3, with 14 bases in between. CDR3 length: 15 residues. CDR1 and CDR2 (germline): MNHEY, SVGAGI. CDR3 DNA sequence: TGTGCCAGCAGTTCTGGGGGGTTGGGTACAGATACGCAGTATTTT. It is translated as CASSSGGLGTDTQYF.

The chain is built from TRBV7-2 and TRBJ2-5; 8 nucleotides match TRBD2. V shed 0 bases and J 1 base; nucleotides not matched to a gene: 13. The CDR3 length is 19 residues. Germline assignment: CDR1 SGHTA and CDR2 FQGNSA. CDR3 bases: TGTGCCAGCAGCTTAGCTCCGTTGAGGGATAGCGGGACCCAAGAGACCCAGTACTTC. Encoded protein: CASSLAPLRDSGTQETQYF. Full variable domain (remainder filled in from reference TRBV7-2 and TRBJ2-5): GAGVSQSPSNKVTEKGKDVELRCDPISGHTALYWYRQSLGQGLEFLIYFQGNSAPDKSGLPSDRFSAERTGGSVSTLTIQRTQQEDSAVYLCASSLAPLRDSGTQETQYFGPGTRLLVL.

This chain joins TRBV7-2 and TRBJ1-2; D uncertain. This CDR3 comprises 14 residues. The germline V and J ends were trimmed by 1 base and 4 bases, with 10 bases remaining between them. Germline-derived CDR1 and CDR2 are SGHTA and FQGNSA. The CDR3 region is CASSLGGLAYGYTF. CDR3 coding DNA: TGTGCCAGCAGCTTAGGAGGACTGGCCTATGGCTACACCTTC.

As for this clone: The same CDR3 can be traced to other DNA sequences in this sample. V usage is TRBV7-9 and J usage is TRBJ2-7; D ambiguous. Looked up from germline, CDR1 is SEHNR and CDR2 is FQNEAQ (reference sequence). The CDR3 has 11 amino acids. Trimming left V 5 bases short and J 3 bases short, with 5 bases between. DNA of the CDR3: TGTGCCAGCAGCCCCCTCTACGAGCAGTACTTC. Its translation: CASSPLYEQYF.

The table lists this clone with a count of one. The rearrangement uses TRBV4-3 and TRBJ2-7; D not certain. The germline V and J ends were trimmed by 0 bases and 6 bases, with 12 bases remaining between them. Looked up from germline, CDR1 is LGHNA and CDR2 is YSLEER. This CDR3 spans 14 amino acids. The CDR3 protein is CASSQDLELREQYF. In DNA, the CDR3 is TGCGCCAGCAGCCAAGACCTGGAGCTCCGCGAGCAGTACTTC.

A note on this clone: A junction end diverges from the germline sequence, so it may reflect a read error. The chain recombines TRBV7-7 with TRBJ2-7; 7 bases match TRBD1. The CDR3 has 14 amino acids. From germline, CDR1 is SSHAT and CDR2 FNYEAQ (reference sequence). The chain's CDR3 is CASSPSGQNNEQYF. The CDR3 DNA reads TGTGCTAGCAGCCCGTCGGGACAGAACAACGAGCAGTACTTC.

The chain uses TRBV29-1 and TRBJ2-1; perhaps TRBD2 as D (6 bases). Germline assignment: CDR1 SQVTM and CDR2 ANQGSEA. V lost 8 bases, J lost 2 bases, and 22 bases lay in between. The CDR3 contains 16 residues. The chain's CDR3 is CSCKTGAMGTYNEQFF. The CDR3 DNA is TGCAGCTGCAAAACGGGAGCGATGGGGACCTACAATGAGCAGTTCTTC.

This chain uses TRBV11-3 with TRBJ2-2; D uncertain. Germline V CDR1 and CDR2: SGHNT, YENEEA. The V and J ends lost 0 bases and 4 bases respectively, with 6 bases between them. This CDR3 is 14 amino acids long. CDR3 loop: CASSLEASTGELFF. DNA for the CDR3: TGTGCCAGCAGCTTAGAGGCTTCCACCGGGGAGCTGTTTTTT.

This chain uses TRBV11-3 with TRBJ2-7, with 7 bases matching TRBD1. Per germline, CDR1 SGHNT and CDR2 YENEEA. V shed 5 bases and J 2 bases; nucleotides not matched to a gene: 3. The CDR3 contains 13 residues. The CDR3 is CASSPGQPYEQYF. In DNA form, the CDR3 reads TGTGCCAGCAGCCCGGGACAGCCCTACGAGCAGTACTTC. Supplemented by reference TRBV11-3 and TRBJ2-7, the full variable domain reads EAGVVQSPRYKIIEKKQPVAFWCNPISGHNTLYWYLQNLGQGPELLIRYENEEAVDDSQLPKDRFSAERLKGVDSTLKIQPAELGDSAVYLCASSPGQPYEQYFGPGTRLTVT.

This chain connects TRBV6-5 to TRBJ2-5; 8 nucleotides align to TRBD1. The junction had 7 bases not matched to a gene; V was cut back by 8 bases and J by 2 bases. From germline, CDR1 is MNHEY and CDR2 SVGAGI. The CDR3 totals 14 residues. The CDR3, as DNA: TGTGCCAGCTTATATGACAGGGGACAAGAGACCCAGTACTTC. This codes for CASLYDRGQETQYF.

CDR3 loop: CASSQPGTGVRKRGPLHF. DNA for the CDR3: TGCGCCAGCAGCCAACCCGGGACAGGGGTCCGGAAAAGGGGACCCCTCCACTTT. This chain uses TRBV4-1 with TRBJ1-6; 10 nucleotides match TRBD1. Per germline, CDR1 MGHRA and CDR2 YSYEKL. V dropped 2 bases and J dropped 12; count of bases not matched to a gene: 16. The CDR3 runs to 18 residues.